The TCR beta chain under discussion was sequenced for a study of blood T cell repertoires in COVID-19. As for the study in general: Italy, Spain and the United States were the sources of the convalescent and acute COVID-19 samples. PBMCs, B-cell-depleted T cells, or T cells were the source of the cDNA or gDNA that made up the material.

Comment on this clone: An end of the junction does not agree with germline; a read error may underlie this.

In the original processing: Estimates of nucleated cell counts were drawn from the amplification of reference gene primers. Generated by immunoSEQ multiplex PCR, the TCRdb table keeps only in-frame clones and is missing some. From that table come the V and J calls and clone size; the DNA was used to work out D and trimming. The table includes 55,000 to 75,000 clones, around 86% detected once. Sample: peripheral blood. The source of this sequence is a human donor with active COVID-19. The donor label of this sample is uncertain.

Here the CDR3 reads CASSGLGGLLF. The CDR3 bases are TGTGCCAGCAGTGGGTTAGGAGGACTTCTTTTT. This chain joins TRBV25-1 and TRBJ1-1, with D hard to call. The CDR3 is 11 residues long. Germline loops: CDR1 MGHDK, CDR2 SYGVNS.